This TCR beta chain was recovered during a study of blood T cell repertoires in COVID-19. Overall study context: T cells, B-cell-depleted T cells, or PBMCs supplied cDNA or gDNA.

The germline gives CDR1 SGHRS, CDR2 YFSETQ. CDR3 size: 16 residues. J was trimmed by 4 bases and V by 1 base; bases with no gene match: 7. This clone appeared a few times. Generated by immunoSEQ multiplex PCR, the TCRdb table keeps only in-frame clones and is missing some. The sample has about 200,000 clones, 60% to 85% seen once. Sequencing input: peripheral blood. V is TRBV5-1 and J is TRBJ2-1; 8 positions agree with TRBD2. The receptor was isolated from a woman in her 70s with acute or convalescent COVID-19. The CDR3 sequence: CASSLSRAGGYNEQFF. CDR3 sequence (DNA): TGCGCCAGCAGCTTGAGTCGCGCGGGGGGTTACAATGAGCAGTTCTTC. Based on the CDR3 plus reference TRBV5-1 and TRBJ2-1, the full variable domain is KAGVTQTPRYLIKTRGQQVTLSCSPISGHRSVSWYQQTPGQGLQFLFEYFSETQRNKGNFPGRFSGRQFSNSRSEMNVSTLELGDSALYLCASSLSRAGGYNEQFFGPGTRLTVL.